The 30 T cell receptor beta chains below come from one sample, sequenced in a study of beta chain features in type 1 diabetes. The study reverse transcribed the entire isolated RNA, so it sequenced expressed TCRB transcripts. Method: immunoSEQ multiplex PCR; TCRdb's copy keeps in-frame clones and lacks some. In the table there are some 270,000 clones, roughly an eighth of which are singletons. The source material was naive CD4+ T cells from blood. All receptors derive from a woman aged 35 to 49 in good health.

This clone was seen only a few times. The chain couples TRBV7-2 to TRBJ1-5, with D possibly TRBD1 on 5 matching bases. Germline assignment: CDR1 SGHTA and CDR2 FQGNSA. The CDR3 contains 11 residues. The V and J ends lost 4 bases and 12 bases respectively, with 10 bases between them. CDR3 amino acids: CASSSGHLQHF. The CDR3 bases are TGTGCCAGCAGCTCAGGACATCTCCAGCATTTT.

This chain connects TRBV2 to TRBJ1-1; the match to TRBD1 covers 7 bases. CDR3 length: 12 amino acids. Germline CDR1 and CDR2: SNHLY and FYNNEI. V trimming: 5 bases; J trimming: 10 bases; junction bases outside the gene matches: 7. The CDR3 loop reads CASSRDSGGAFF. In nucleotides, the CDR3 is TGTGCCAGCAGTAGGGACAGCGGTGGAGCTTTCTTT.

CDR3 in DNA: TGTGCCAGCAGCCCCCGGAGCCAAAGCAATGAGCAGTTCTTC. This codes for CASSPRSQSNEQFF. V is TRBV11-2 and J is TRBJ2-1, with D unclear. Germline V gene sequence: CDR1 SGHAT, CDR2 FQNNGV. CDR3 length: 14 residues. V lost 5 bases and J lost 6, with 14 bases in between.

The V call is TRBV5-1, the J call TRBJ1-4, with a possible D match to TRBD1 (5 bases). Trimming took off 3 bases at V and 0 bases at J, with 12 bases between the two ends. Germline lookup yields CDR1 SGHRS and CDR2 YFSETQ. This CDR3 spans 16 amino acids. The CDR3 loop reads CASSWGGIATNEKLFF. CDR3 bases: TGCGCCAGCAGCTGGGGGGGAATCGCAACTAATGAAAAACTGTTTTTT. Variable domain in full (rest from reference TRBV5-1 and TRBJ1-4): KAGVTQTPRYLIKTRGQQVTLSCSPISGHRSVSWYQQTPGQGLQFLFEYFSETQRNKGNFPGRFSGRQFSNSRSEMNVSTLELGDSALYLCASSWGGIATNEKLFFGSGTQLSVL.

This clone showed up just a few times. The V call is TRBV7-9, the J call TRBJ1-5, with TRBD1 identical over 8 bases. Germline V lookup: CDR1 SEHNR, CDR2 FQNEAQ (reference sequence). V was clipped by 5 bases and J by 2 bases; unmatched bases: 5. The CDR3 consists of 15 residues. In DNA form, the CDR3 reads TGTGCCAGCAGCCCCGAGACAGGGGGCAATCAGCCCCAGCATTTT. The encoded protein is CASSPETGGNQPQHF.

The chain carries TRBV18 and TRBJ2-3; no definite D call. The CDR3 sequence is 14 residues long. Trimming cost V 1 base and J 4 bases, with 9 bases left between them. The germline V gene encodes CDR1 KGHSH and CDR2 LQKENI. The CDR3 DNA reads TGTGCCAGCTCACCACTCCCCCCTCCAGATACGCAGTATTTT. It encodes CASSPLPPPDTQYF.

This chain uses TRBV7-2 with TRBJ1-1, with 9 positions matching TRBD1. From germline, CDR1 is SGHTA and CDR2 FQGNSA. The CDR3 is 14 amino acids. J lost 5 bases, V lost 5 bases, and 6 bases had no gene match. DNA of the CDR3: TGTGCCAGCAGCGCGACAGGGGGAATAACTGAAGCTTTCTTT. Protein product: CASSATGGITEAFF.

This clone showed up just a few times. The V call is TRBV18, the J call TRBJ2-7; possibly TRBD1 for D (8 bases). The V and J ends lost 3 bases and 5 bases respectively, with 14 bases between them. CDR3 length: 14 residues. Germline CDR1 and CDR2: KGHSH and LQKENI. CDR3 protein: CASSPRQGRDEQYF. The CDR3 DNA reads TGTGCCAGCTCACCCCGACAGGGGAGGGACGAGCAGTACTTC.

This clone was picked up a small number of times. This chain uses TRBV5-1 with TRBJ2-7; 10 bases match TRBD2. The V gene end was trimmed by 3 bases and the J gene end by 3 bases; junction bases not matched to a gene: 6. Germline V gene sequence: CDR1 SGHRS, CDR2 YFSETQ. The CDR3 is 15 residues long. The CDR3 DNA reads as TGCGCCAGCAGCTCCACTAGCGGGGTGTTCTACGAGCAGTACTTC. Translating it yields CASSSTSGVFYEQYF. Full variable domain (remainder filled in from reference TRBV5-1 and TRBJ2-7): KAGVTQTPRYLIKTRGQQVTLSCSPISGHRSVSWYQQTPGQGLQFLFEYFSETQRNKGNFPGRFSGRQFSNSRSEMNVSTLELGDSALYLCASSSTSGVFYEQYFGPGTRLTVT.

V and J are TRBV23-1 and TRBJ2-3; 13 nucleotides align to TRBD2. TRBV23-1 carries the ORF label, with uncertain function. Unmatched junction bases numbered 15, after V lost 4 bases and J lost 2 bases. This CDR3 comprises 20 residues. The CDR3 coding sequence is TGCGCCAGCAGTCCCCCGGGCCCGACTAGCGGGGGGCCCGACACAGATACGCAGTATTTT. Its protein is CASSPPGPTSGGPDTDTQYF.

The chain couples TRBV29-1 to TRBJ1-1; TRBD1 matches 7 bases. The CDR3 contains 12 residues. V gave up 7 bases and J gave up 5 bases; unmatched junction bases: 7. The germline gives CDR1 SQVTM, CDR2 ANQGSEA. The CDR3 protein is CSAEGGKTEAFF. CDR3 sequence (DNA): TGCAGCGCGGAAGGGGGCAAGACTGAAGCTTTCTTT.

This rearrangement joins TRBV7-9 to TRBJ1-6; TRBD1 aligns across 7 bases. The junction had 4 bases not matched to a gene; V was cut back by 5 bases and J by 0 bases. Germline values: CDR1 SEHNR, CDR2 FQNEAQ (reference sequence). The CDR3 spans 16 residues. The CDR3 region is CASSRQGNSYNSPLHF. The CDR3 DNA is TGTGCCAGCAGCAGACAGGGCAACTCCTATAATTCACCCCTCCACTTT.

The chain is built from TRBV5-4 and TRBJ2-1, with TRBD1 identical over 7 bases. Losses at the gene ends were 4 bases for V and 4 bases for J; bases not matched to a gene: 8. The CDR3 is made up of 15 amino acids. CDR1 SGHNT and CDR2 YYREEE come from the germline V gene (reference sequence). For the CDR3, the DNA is TGTGCCAGCAGCCTAGGGGGCATGGAGTACAATGAGCAGTTCTTC. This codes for CASSLGGMEYNEQFF.

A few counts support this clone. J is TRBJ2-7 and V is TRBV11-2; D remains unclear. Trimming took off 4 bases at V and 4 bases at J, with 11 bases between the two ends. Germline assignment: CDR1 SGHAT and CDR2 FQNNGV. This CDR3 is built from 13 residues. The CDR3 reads CASSSLFGYEQYF. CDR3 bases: TGTGCCAGCAGCTCCTTATTCGGTTACGAGCAGTACTTC.

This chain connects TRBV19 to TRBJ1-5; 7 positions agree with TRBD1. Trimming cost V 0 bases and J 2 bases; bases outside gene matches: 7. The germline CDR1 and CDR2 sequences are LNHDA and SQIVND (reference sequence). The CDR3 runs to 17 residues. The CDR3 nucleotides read TGTGCCAGTAGTATAGATGGAAACAGGGGAGGCAATCAGCCCCAGCATTTT. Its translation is CASSIDGNRGGNQPQHF.

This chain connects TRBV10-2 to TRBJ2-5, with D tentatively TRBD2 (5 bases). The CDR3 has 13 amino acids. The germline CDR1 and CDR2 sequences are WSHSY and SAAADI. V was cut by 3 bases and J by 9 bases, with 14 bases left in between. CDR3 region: CASSEGRSGAQYF. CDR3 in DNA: TGCGCCAGCAGTGAAGGGCGGTCCGGGGCCCAGTACTTC.

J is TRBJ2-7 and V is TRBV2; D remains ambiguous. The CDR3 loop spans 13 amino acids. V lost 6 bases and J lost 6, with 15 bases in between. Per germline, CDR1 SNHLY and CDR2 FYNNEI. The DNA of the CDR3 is TGTGCCAGCAGAATTCGCGTCTTTGGCGAGCAGTACTTC. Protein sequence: CASRIRVFGEQYF.

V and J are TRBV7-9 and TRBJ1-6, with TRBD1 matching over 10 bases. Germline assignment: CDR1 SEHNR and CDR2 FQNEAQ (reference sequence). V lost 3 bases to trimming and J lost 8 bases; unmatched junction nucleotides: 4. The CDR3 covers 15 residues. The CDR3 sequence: CASSFSGTGDSPLHF. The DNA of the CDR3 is TGTGCCAGCAGCTTCTCCGGGACAGGGGATTCACCCCTCCACTTT.

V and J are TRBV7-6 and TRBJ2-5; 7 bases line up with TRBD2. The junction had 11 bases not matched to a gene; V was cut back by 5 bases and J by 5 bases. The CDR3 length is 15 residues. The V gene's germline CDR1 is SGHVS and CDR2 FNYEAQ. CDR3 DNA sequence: TGTGCCAGCAGCCCGCGAGCGGGGTCCTTGGAGACCCAGTACTTC. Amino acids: CASSPRAGSLETQYF.

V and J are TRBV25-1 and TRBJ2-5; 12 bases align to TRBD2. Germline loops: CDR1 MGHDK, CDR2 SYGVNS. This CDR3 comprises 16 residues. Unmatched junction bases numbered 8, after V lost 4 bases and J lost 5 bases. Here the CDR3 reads CASSVRTSGASETQYF. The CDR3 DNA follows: TGTGCCAGCAGTGTACGGACTAGCGGGGCCTCGGAGACCCAGTACTTC.

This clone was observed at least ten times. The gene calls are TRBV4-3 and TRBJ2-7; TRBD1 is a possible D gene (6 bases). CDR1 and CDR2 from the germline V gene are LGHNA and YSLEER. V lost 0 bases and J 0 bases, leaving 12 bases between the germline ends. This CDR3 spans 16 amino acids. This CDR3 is CASSQDGRGGSYEQYF. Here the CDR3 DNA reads TGCGCCAGCAGCCAAGATGGCAGGGGTGGCTCCTACGAGCAGTACTTC.

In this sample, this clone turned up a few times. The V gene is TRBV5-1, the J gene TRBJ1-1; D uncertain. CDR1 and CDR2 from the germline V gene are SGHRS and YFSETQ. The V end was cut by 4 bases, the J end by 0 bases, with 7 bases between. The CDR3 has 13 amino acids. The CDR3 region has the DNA TGCGCCAGCAGCCCAGTTATGAACACTGAAGCTTTCTTT. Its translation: CASSPVMNTEAFF. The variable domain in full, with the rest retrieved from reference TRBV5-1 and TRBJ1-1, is KAGVTQTPRYLIKTRGQQVTLSCSPISGHRSVSWYQQTPGQGLQFLFEYFSETQRNKGNFPGRFSGRQFSNSRSEMNVSTLELGDSALYLCASSPVMNTEAFFGQGTRLTVV.

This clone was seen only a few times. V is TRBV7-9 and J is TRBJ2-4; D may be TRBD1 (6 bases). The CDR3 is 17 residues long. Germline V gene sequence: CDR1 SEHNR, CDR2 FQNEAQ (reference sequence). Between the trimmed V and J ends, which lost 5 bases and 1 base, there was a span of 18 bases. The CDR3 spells CASSLDSDSIAKNIQYF. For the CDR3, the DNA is TGTGCCAGCAGCCTGGACTCGGACAGTATCGCCAAAAACATTCAGTACTTC.

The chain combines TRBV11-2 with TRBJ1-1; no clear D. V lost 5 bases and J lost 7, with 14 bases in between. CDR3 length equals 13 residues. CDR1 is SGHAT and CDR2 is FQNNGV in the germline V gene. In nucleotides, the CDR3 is TGTGCCAGCAGCCAATATGGAGGGAATGAAGCTTTCTTT. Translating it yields CASSQYGGNEAFF.

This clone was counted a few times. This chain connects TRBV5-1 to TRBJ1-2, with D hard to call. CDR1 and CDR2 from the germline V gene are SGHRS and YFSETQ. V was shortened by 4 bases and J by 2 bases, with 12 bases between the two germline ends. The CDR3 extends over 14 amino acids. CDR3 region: CASSPGERNYGYTF. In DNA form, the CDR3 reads TGCGCCAGCAGCCCCGGTGAACGGAACTATGGCTACACCTTC.

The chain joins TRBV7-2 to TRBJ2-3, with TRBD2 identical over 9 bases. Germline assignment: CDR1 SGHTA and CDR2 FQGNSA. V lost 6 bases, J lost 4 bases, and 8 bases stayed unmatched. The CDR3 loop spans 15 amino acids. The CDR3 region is CASRPGLASADTQYF. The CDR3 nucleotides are TGTGCCAGCAGACCGGGACTAGCATCCGCAGATACGCAGTATTTT.

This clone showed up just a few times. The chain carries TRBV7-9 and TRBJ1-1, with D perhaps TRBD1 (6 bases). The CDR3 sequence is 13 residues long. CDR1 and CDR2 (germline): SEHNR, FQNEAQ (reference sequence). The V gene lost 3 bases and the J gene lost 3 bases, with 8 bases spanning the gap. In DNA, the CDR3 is TGTGCCAGCAGCTTGAGACAGGACACTGAAGCTTTCTTT. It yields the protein CASSLRQDTEAFF. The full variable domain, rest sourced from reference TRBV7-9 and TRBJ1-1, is DTGVSQNPRHKITKRGQNVTFRCDPISEHNRLYWYRQTLGQGPEFLTYFQNEAQLEKSRLLSDRFSAERPKGSFSTLEIQRTEQGDSAMYLCASSLRQDTEAFFGQGTRLTVV.

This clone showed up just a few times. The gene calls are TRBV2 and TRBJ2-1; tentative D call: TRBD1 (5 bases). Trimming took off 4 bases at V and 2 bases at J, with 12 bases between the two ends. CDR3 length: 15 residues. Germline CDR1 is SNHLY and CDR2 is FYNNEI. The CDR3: CASSVGQVTYNEQFF. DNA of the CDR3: TGTGCCAGCAGTGTGGGGCAAGTTACCTACAATGAGCAGTTCTTC.

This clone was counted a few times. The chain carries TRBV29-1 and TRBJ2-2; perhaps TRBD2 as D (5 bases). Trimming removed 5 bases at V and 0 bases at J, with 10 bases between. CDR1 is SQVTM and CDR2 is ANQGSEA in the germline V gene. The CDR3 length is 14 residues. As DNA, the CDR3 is TGCAGCGTTAAACCTAGCTCGAACACCGGGGAGCTGTTTTTT. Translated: CSVKPSSNTGELFF.

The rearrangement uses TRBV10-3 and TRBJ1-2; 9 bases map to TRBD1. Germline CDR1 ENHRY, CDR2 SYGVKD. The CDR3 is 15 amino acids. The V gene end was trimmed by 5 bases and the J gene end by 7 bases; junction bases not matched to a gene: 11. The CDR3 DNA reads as TGTGCCATCAGTAGGGGACAGGGAGACCCCGGTGGCTACACCTTC. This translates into CAISRGQGDPGGYTF.